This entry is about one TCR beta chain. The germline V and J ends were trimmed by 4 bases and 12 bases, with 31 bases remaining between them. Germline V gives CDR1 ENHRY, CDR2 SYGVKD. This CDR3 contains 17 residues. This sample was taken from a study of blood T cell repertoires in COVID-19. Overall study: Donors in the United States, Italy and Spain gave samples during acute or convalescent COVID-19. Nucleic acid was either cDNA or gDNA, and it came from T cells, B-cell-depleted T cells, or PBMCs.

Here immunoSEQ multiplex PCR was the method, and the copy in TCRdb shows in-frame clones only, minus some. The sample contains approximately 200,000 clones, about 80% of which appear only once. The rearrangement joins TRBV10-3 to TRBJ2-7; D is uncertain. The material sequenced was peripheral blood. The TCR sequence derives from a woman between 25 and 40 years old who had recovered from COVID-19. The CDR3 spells CAISGNGSSTAYGLRYF. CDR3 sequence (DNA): TGTGCCATCAGTGGAAACGGGTCATCCACGGCCTACGGTTTAAGGTACTTC.